This T cell receptor beta chain stems from a study of CD4+ T cells in melanoma. Study observations and caveats: In melanoma, neoantigen-specific CD4+ T cells reportedly differed in differentiation state. A reported correlation linked neoantigen-specific CD4+ T cells to CD8+, macrophage and B cell function.

Only in-frame clones appear in the TCRdb table, and some are missing; sequencing was by immunoSEQ multiplex PCR. Of around 130,000 clones in the sample, about nine tenths are singletons; the top ten hold about 1.5%. Concerning this clone: Its antigen is unidentified.

Germline V gives CDR1 LNHDA, CDR2 SQIVND (reference sequence). V shed 3 bases and J shed 10 bases, with 15 bases lying between them. The CDR3 is made up of 13 amino acids. The gene calls are TRBV19 and TRBJ1-1, with D unclear. The sequence derives from a human donor with melanoma. In DNA form, the CDR3 reads TGTGCCAGTAGTATCACAGTCCGTGAGGCAGCTTTCTTT. This sequence encodes CASSITVREAAFF.